This T cell receptor beta chain was captured by sequencing in a study of blood T cell repertoires in COVID-19. Overall study context: Sites across the United States, Italy and Spain contributed samples from acute and convalescent COVID-19. From T cells, B-cell-depleted T cells, or PBMCs came the material, which was cDNA or gDNA.

Generated by immunoSEQ multiplex PCR, the TCRdb table keeps only in-frame clones and is missing some. The sample records 250,000 to 350,000 clones, approximately 89% being singletons. The germline gives CDR1 GTSNPN, CDR2 SVGIG (reference sequence). The CDR3 is 15 amino acids. The V end lost 2 bases, the J end lost 3 bases, and 16 bases lay between the germline ends. Material: peripheral blood. The clonotype originates from a woman in her fifties or sixties who had recovered from COVID-19. The chain is built from TRBV30 and TRBJ1-1, with D tentatively TRBD1 (5 bases). The CDR3 is CAWSRGILSDTEAFF. The CDR3 coding sequence is TGTGCCTGGAGTCGGGGGATCCTATCGGACACTGAAGCTTTCTTT.